The rows below give T cell receptor beta chains drawn from one sample of a study of T cell responses to AZD1222 COVID-19 vaccine. TCRdb keeps only in-frame clones here, not all; method: immunoSEQ multiplex PCR. This table holds 150,000 to 200,000 clones, around 94% found once. The material was peripheral blood, obtained on day 0 of AZD1222 vaccination. These receptors were obtained from an adult in good health. Both conserved end residues are part of each CDR3. The D gene is left open where the match is weak. Expanded clones get a size class; other rows say once, few or many, or leave the size out.

>TRBJ2-2|-|TRBV5-5|-
TGTGCCACCCGCAGCGGGGAGGGGGCCGGGGAGCTGTTTTTT
CATRSGEGAGELFF
>TRBJ1-1|-|TRBV12-3/TRBV12-4|-
TGTGCCAGCAGTTATATCAAGACTGAAGCTTTCTTT
CASSYIKTEAFF
>TRBJ2-1|-|TRBV24-1|-
TGTGCCACCAGTGATTTGCATGGCGGCTCCTACAATGAGCAGTTCTTC
CATSDLHGGSYNEQFF
>TRBJ2-2|-|TRBV3-1/TRBV3-2|-
TGTGCCAGCAGCCCAACCGGGGGCGTTTTTGCCGGGGAGCTGTTTTTT
CASSPTGGVFAGELFF
>TRBJ2-6|-|TRBV6-2/TRBV6-3|TRBD1
TGTGCCAGCAGTTACTCGCTGGGACAGGGCTCTGGGGCCAACGTCCTGACTTTC
CASSYSLGQGSGANVLTF
>TRBJ2-4|-|TRBV5-1|-
TGCGCCAGCAGCTTGTCGGGCGGGACAGACATTCAGTACTTC
CASSLSGGTDIQYF
>TRBJ2-1|once|TRBV19|TRBD2
TGTGCCAGTAGTCCCCTCCGGGTGGCGGGAGGCGCCACCTACAATGAGCAGTTCTTC
CASSPLRVAGGATYNEQFF
>TRBJ2-4|-|TRBV2|-
TGTGCCAGCAGCGCCGAACTAGCCAAAAACATTCAGTACTTC
CASSAELAKNIQYF
>TRBJ2-5|-|TRBV29-1|TRBD2
TGCAGCGTTCGCCTTAGCGGGAGTCAAGAGACCCAGTACTTC
CSVRLSGSQETQYF
>TRBJ1-2|-|TRBV7-2|-
TGTGCCAGCAGCGTTGGTTACGGGTTAGCTTATGGCTACACCTTC
CASSVGYGLAYGYTF
>TRBJ2-7|-|TRBV30|TRBD1
TGTGCCTGGAGCCCCGGGTGGACAGGAGACTACGAGCAGTACTTC
CAWSPGWTGDYEQYF
>TRBJ1-3|-|TRBV27|TRBD1
TGTGCCACCGGGAGGGGGCGAGGAAACACCATATATTTT
CATGRGRGNTIYF
>TRBJ2-7|-|TRBV12-3/TRBV12-4|-
TGTGCCAGCAGTTTAGGGGTAACCTACGAGCAGTACTTC
CASSLGVTYEQYF
>TRBJ2-3|few|TRBV6-4|-
TGTGCCAGCAGTGACGGCGAGAACACAGATACGCAGTATTTT
CASSDGENTDTQYF
>TRBJ2-7|-|TRBV14|TRBD2
TGTGCCAGCAGCCATCGCCAGACTAGCGCCAGCTCCTACGAGCAGTACTTC
CASSHRQTSASSYEQYF
>TRBJ1-4|-|TRBV2|-
TGTGCCACCAAGCAAGACGGGGGGCCCGGTGAAAAACTGTTTTTT
CATKQDGGPGEKLFF
>TRBJ1-1|once|TRBV28|-
TGTGCCAGCAGTCTATTAACCGTTGGAGCTTTCTTT
CASSLLTVGAFF
>TRBJ1-1|-|TRBV2|-
TGTGCCAGTACCGTGAAAACTGAAGCTTTCTTT
CASTVKTEAFF
>TRBJ2-7|-|TRBV2|TRBD2
TGTGCCAGCAGTGAACTAGCGGGCGACTCCTACGAGCAGTACTTC
CASSELAGDSYEQYF
>TRBJ2-1|-|TRBV27|TRBD2
TGTGCCAGCAGTTTAACTAGCGGGAGTGATGAGCAGTTCTTC
CASSLTSGSDEQFF
>TRBJ2-5|-|TRBV14|TRBD2
TGTGCCAGCAGCCACGTCGCCGGGAGGGCCTGGGAGACCCAGTACTTC
CASSHVAGRAWETQYF
>TRBJ1-1|-|TRBV27|-
TGTGCCAGCAGACCTACTGCCGGGACTGGGAACACTGAAGCTTTCTTT
CASRPTAGTGNTEAFF
>TRBJ1-5|once|TRBV4-1|-
TGCGCCAGCAGCCAGATAAGGGACGCTTATAGCAATCAGCCCCAGCATTTT
CASSQIRDAYSNQPQHF
>TRBJ1-5|-|TRBV19|-
TGTGCCAGTAGTATGACCGTGACCCGGATTCAGCCCCAGCATTTT
CASSMTVTRIQPQHF
>TRBJ1-5|-|TRBV27|-
TGTGCCAGCAGTTTACTCGGGGGACTAAATCAGCCCCAGCATTTT
CASSLLGGLNQPQHF
>TRBJ1-2|-|TRBV28|-
TGTGCCAGCAGTTTAAACTATGGCTACACCTTC
CASSLNYGYTF
>TRBJ2-3|-|TRBV20-1|-
TGCAGTTACGGGAGAGGAGAGTCGCAGTATTTT
CSYGRGESQYF
>TRBJ1-5|-|TRBV30|-
TGTGCCTGGAGTAAGGGAGGCGGCAATCAGCCCCAGCATTTT
CAWSKGGGNQPQHF
>TRBJ1-1|-|TRBV11-2|-
TGTGCCAGCAGCTTAGCAATGAACACTGAAGCTTTCTTT
CASSLAMNTEAFF
>TRBJ2-7|-|TRBV14|TRBD1
TGTGCCAGTCGGACAGGCAACTCCTACGAGCAGTACTTC
CASRTGNSYEQYF
>TRBJ1-3|few|TRBV10-2|-
TGCGCCAGCAGGGGATCCTTCTCCTCTGGAAACACCATATATTTT
CASRGSFSSGNTIYF
>TRBJ2-2|-|TRBV29-1|-
TGCAGCGTTGTTCGTCCCCCCGGGGAGCTGTTTTTT
CSVVRPPGELFF
>TRBJ2-7|-|TRBV3-1/TRBV3-2|TRBD2
TGTGCCAGCAGCCCACGTAGCGGGAGGGCCTCCTACGAGCAGTACTTC
CASSPRSGRASYEQYF
>TRBJ1-2|-|TRBV7-8|-
TGTGCCAGCAGCTTAGGGGGAATCTATGGCTACACCTTC
CASSLGGIYGYTF
>TRBJ1-1|-|TRBV6-5|-
TGTGCCAGCAGTTACTCGAAGGGGCCAGCTTTCTTT
CASSYSKGPAFF
>TRBJ2-1|-|TRBV11-2|-
TGTGCCAGCAACCCCCCCACGGACTCCTACAATGAGCAGTTCTTC
CASNPPTDSYNEQFF
>TRBJ1-5|-|TRBV19|-
TGTGCCAGTAGTAGCGGCGCCGCCTCGTGGCCCCAGCATTTT
CASSSGAASWPQHF
>TRBJ1-1|-|TRBV6-5|TRBD1
TGTGCAGCACAGGGGGCGGTGGGTGAAGCTTTCTTT
CAAQGAVGEAFF
>TRBJ1-1|-|TRBV5-1|-
TGCGCCAGCAGCAGGATCGCAGGGTCGGGTGAAGCTTTCTTT
CASSRIAGSGEAFF
>TRBJ2-7|-|TRBV12-1|-
TGTGCCAGCGGGGGGACAGGGAAGGTGGCCGAGCAGTACTTC
CASGGTGKVAEQYF
>TRBJ1-2|-|TRBV9|TRBD1
TGTGCCAGCAGCCTGGACAGGGCTAACTATGGCTACACCTTC
CASSLDRANYGYTF
>TRBJ2-1|-|TRBV2|-
TGTGCCAGCAGTCCCCGCGAGCGGCCCACCTACAATGAGCAGTTCTTC
CASSPRERPTYNEQFF
>TRBJ1-1|-|TRBV29-1|-
TGCAGCGCCTTACAGAACACTGAAGCTTTCTTT
CSALQNTEAFF
>TRBJ2-1|-|TRBV5-1|TRBD2
TGCGCCAGCAGCCTCTCGGCTGCGGGAGAGGGTAATGAGCAGTTCTTC
CASSLSAAGEGNEQFF
>TRBJ1-4|-|TRBV5-1|-
TGCGCCAGCAGCACAGACGGAGGGTATGAAAAACTGTTTTTT
CASSTDGGYEKLFF
>TRBJ1-1|-|TRBV7-6|TRBD1
TGTGCCAGCAGCCTGGACAGGGGTAACACTGAAGCTTTCTTT
CASSLDRGNTEAFF
>TRBJ1-5|-|TRBV2|-
TGTGCCTGTGAAGGGGTCGACAGCAATCAGCCCCAGCATTTT
CACEGVDSNQPQHF
>TRBJ2-1|-|TRBV4-2|-
TGTGCCAGCAGCCAAGATCTCGGGACGGATGAGCAGTTCTTC
CASSQDLGTDEQFF
>TRBJ1-1|-|TRBV25-1|-
TGTGCCAGCAGTGGAAATCTCACTGAAGCTTTCTTT
CASSGNLTEAFF
>TRBJ1-1|-|TRBV5-5|-
TGTGCCAGCAGCTTCCAGGGCGCGAACACTGAAGCTTTCTTT
CASSFQGANTEAFF
>TRBJ2-3|-|TRBV9|-
TGTGCCAGCAGCGTAGGGCCCCTTGAGTCAGATACGCAGTATTTT
CASSVGPLESDTQYF
>TRBJ1-2|once|TRBV2|-
TGTGCCAGCAGTGCGATTACAGGGAATGATGGCTACACCTTC
CASSAITGNDGYTF
>TRBJ2-1|-|TRBV6-5|TRBD2
TGTGCCGGCAAAATAGCGGGAGGGCGGGATGAGCAGTTCTTC
CAGKIAGGRDEQFF